The sequence of this TCR beta chain was determined in a study of CD8 T cells in ankylosing spondylitis. Quantitative 5'-RACE with molecular barcodes produced the TCR beta libraries. From the 5' RACE reads, TCRdb called clonotypes with MiXCR, one entry per CDR3 protein. The profile shows about 100,000 distinct CDR3 sequences, about 8.5% of them singletons. The study's findings and limits: Significant enrichment of disease-linked clones was reportedly seen in matched ankylosing spondylitis synovial fluid. What seemed typical of ankylosing spondylitis blood was a TCR beta motif built from several highly homologous variants.

This clonotype was picked up many times. The antigen is not known. The clonotype was recovered from a male donor with ankylosing spondylitis or in good health (not recorded which). Material for sequencing was blood, either unsorted or a sorted T cell fraction (not recorded which).

The CDR3 DNA is TGCGCCAGCAGCCGAGGTGGGGTCGCCGGGGAGCTGTTTTTT. The encoded protein is CASSRGGVAGELFF. V gene TRBV4-3 combines with J gene TRBJ2-2; D is unclear. Germline CDR1 is LGHNA and CDR2 is YSLEER. V was cut by 4 bases and J by 6 bases, with 12 bases left in between. This CDR3 contains 14 residues.